These 8 T cell receptor beta chains share one sample of origin, sequenced in a study of Ad26.COV2.S vaccination and SARS-CoV-2 variants. The assay was immunoSEQ multiplex PCR, and TCRdb's table has in-frame clones only and misses some. The table shows around 340,000 clones, with about 88% occurring only once. Regarding treatment: 15 to 20 received Ad26.COV2.S at low or high dose, single or two shots; roughly five received placebo; per-sample allocation not given. Collection of samples fell on day 63 after the first vaccine or placebo injection. This specimen consisted of peripheral blood, obtained in a trial of Ad26.COV2.S vaccine versus placebo. Receptors were obtained from a person between 18 and 65 years old who received the Ad26.COV2.S COVID-19 vaccine or a placebo.

The V and J genes are TRBV7-2 and TRBJ2-5; 10 nucleotides align to TRBD2. CDR1 is SGHTA and CDR2 is FQGNSA in the germline V gene. CDR3 length: 16 amino acids. V gave up 1 base and J gave up 6 bases; unmatched junction bases: 8. CDR3 nucleotides: TGTGCCAGCAGCTTAGTCTTCAGCGGGGGGGCGCAGACCCAGTACTTC. This codes for CASSLVFSGGAQTQYF.

The chain recombines TRBV28 with TRBJ2-7; the match to TRBD1 covers 7 bases. The germline V gene encodes CDR1 MDHEN and CDR2 SYDVKM. The CDR3 contains 16 residues. The J segment lost 9 bases and the V segment lost 5 bases, leaving 19 bases of the junction unmatched. CDR3 DNA sequence: TGTGCCAGCAGTGACGTCTTAGACAGGGCGCGATTCGGGCAGTACTTC. It specifies CASSDVLDRARFGQYF. Variable domain in full (rest from reference TRBV28 and TRBJ2-7): DVKVTQSSRYLVKRTGEKVFLECVQDMDHENMFWYRQDPGLGLRLIYFSYDVKMKEKGDIPEGYSVSREKKERFSLILESASTNQTSMYLCASSDVLDRARFGQYFGPGTRLTVT.

The CDR3 is CASSILFQPQHF. The CDR3 DNA follows: TGTGCCAGTAGTATCCTCTTTCAGCCCCAGCATTTT. The chain combines TRBV19 with TRBJ1-5; D uncertain. Germline CDR1 LNHDA, CDR2 SQIVND (reference sequence). The V end was cut by 3 bases, the J end by 6 bases, with 6 bases between. CDR3 length: 12 amino acids.

V gene TRBV4-3 combines with J gene TRBJ2-2; 11 nucleotides align to TRBD2. The V segment lost 2 bases and the J segment 3 bases; nucleotides outside the gene matches: 5. CDR1 and CDR2 from the germline V gene are LGHNA and YSLEER. This CDR3 contains 17 residues. CDR3 DNA: TGCGCCAGCAGCCAAAACCCGGGACTAGCGGACACCGGGGAGCTGTTTTTT. It translates to CASSQNPGLADTGELFF.

The chain combines TRBV6-2 or TRBV6-3 with TRBJ2-7, with D perhaps TRBD2 (6 bases). The V end lost 5 bases, the J end lost 2 bases, and 10 bases lay between the germline ends. This CDR3 is 13 amino acids long. Germline V gives CDR1 MNHEY, CDR2 SVGEGT. CDR3 DNA sequence: TGTGCCAGCAGTGTAGGGAGGCCCTACGAGCAGTACTTC. The encoded protein is CASSVGRPYEQYF.

The V call is TRBV9, the J call TRBJ2-1, with D unresolved. V gave up 6 bases and J gave up 8 bases, with 18 bases separating them. The CDR3 covers 14 residues. Germline CDR1 reads SGDLS; CDR2 reads YYNGEE. This CDR3 reads CASTPHAGADEQFF. The DNA for the CDR3 is TGTGCCAGCACCCCCCATGCTGGCGCTGATGAGCAGTTCTTC.

This chain connects TRBV10-3 to TRBJ1-5; no reliable D call. Deletions cut 4 bases from V and 5 bases from J, with 12 bases between. The CDR3 consists of 14 residues. Germline CDR1 reads ENHRY; CDR2 reads SYGVKD. The CDR3 region is CAISVHREDQPQHF. DNA of the CDR3: TGTGCCATCAGTGTACACCGAGAAGATCAGCCCCAGCATTTT.

The chain carries TRBV27 and TRBJ2-7; 7 bases match TRBD1. CDR1 and CDR2 (germline): MNHEY, SMNVEV (reference sequence). Trimming removed 5 bases from V and 3 bases from J; junction bases left unmatched: 7. The CDR3 covers 14 residues. CDR3 nucleotide sequence: TGTGCCAGCAGTCGCCCGGGACAGAGCTACGAGCAGTACTTC. This gives the protein CASSRPGQSYEQYF.